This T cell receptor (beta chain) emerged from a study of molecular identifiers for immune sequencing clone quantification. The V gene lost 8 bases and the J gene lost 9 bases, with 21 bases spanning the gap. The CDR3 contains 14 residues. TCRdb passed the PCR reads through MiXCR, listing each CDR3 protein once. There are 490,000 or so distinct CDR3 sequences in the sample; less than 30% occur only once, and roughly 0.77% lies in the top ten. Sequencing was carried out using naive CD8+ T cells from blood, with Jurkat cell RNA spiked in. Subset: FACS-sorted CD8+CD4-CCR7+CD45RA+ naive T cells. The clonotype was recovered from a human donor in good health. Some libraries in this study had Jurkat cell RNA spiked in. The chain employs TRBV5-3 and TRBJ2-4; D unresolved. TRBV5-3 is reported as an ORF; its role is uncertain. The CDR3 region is CASSTELPGRIQYF. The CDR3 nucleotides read TGTGCCAGCAGCACCGAGTTGCCCGGTCGCATTCAGTACTTC.